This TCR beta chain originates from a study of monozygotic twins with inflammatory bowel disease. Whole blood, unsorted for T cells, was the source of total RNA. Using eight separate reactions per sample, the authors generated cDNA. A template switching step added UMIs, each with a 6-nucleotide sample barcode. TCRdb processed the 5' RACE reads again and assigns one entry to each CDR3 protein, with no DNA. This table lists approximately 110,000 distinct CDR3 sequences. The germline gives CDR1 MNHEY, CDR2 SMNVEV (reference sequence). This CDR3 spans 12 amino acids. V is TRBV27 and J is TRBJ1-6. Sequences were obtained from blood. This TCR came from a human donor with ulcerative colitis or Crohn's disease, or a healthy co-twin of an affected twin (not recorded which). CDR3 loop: CASRDPNSPLHF.